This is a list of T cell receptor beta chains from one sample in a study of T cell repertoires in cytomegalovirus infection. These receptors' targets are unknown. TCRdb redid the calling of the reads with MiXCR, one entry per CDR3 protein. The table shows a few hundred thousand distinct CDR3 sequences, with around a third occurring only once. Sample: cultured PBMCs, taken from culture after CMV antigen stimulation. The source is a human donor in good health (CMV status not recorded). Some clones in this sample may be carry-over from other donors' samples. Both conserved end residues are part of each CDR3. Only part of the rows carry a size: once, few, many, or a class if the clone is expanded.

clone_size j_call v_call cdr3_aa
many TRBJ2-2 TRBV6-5 CASSYSIRNTGELFF
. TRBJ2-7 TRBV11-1 CASSSGLAGSSEQYF
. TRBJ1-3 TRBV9 CASSVVGATGNTIYF
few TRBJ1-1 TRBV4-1 CASSPGTGGSVNTEAFF
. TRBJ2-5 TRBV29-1 CSVQGSGGETQYF
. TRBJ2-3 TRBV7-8 CASSLATHGTDTQYF
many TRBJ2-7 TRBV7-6 CASSSLGGGLSYEQYF
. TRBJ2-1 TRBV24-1 CATSDPRQGGPYNEQFF
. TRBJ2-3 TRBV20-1 CSARDVTGGTDTQYF
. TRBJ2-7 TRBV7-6 CASSSSGTTTDEQYF
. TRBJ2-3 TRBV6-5 CASRILASGTDTQYF
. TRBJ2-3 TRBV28 CASSPPGFGSHTQYF
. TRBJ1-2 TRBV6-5 CASSYSSVGGYGYTF
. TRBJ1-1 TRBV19 CASSTGWQGWENTEAFF
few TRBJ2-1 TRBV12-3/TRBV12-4 CASRPAGAYNEQFF
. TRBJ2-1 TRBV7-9 CASTPFSYNEQFF
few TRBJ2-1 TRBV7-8 CASSTYNLAGFNEQFF
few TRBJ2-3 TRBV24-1 CATEQEGNTDTQYF
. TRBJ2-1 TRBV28 CASSVKQGRYEQFF
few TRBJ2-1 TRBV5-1 CASSFGPYNEQFF
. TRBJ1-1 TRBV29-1 CSVSRKLMNTEAFF
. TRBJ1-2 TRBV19 CASGDRVDGYTF
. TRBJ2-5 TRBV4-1 CASSQDMGLAGTTFQETQYF
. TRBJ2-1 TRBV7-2 CASRWGEGPYEQFF
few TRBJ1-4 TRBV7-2 CASSPKGWRATNEKLFF
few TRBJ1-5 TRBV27 CASSFGQNQPQHF
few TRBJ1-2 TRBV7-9 CASSLDRQVPGYTF
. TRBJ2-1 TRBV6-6 CASSGTRGRFF
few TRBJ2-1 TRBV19 CASSMASGPYNEQFF
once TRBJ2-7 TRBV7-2 CASNSSPAGAKYEQYF
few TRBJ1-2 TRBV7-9 CASSRGTAYGYTF
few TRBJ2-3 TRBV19 CASSIRGAGSTDTQYF
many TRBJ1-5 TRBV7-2 CASSADVGQPQHF
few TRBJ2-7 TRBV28 CASRPRGDTYEQYF
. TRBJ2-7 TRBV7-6 CASSPYKSSYEQYF
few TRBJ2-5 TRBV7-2 CASSLMGLQYF
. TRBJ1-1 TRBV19 CASSLDRSHTEAFF
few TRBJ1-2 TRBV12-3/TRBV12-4 CASSSSAGRYGYTF
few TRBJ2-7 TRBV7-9 CASSLPSSYEQYF
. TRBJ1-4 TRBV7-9 CASSSDRTTNEKLFF
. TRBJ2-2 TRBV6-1 CASSYLAGTGETGELFF
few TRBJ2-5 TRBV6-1 CASSEDRTGKTKTQYF
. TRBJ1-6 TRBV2 CARTGTGSSPLHF
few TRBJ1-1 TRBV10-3 CAISDPLQGTEAFF
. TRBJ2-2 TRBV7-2 CASSSRSSTGELFF
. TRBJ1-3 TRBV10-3 CAISQQLSSGNTIYF
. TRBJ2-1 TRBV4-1 CASSQEPGLAGRKQFF
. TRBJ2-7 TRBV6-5 CASSPAYRRDYEQYF
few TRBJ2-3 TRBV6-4 CASSDGTGADTQYF
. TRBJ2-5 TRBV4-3 CASSRTSGPGETQYF
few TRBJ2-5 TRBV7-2 CASSSSWGGGETQYF
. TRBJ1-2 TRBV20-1 CSASYHRAGLTPLYGYTF
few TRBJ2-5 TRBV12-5 CASGWASGSISVTQYF
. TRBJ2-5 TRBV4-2 CASSQKTSGTAGETQYF
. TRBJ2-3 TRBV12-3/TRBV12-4 CASSSGDRERTDTQYF